The rows below give T cell receptor beta chains drawn from one sample of a study of T cell changes during pregnancy in multiple sclerosis. TCRdb keeps only in-frame clones here, not all; method: immunoSEQ multiplex PCR. The sample shows 56,000 or so clones, 70% to 90% of them seen only once. The source was CD4+ T cells from peripheral blood mononuclear cells, collected in the third trimester of pregnancy. The receptors were gathered from a female donor with multiple sclerosis, enrolled in a pregnancy study. The CDR3 runs from the conserved cysteine through the conserved F or W. Each record gives: clone size, J gene, D gene, V gene, CDR3 protein, CDR3 DNA. D genes are given only for firm matches. Rows may omit the clone size; those that give it use once, few, many or a size class.

>NA|TRBJ1-2|NA|TRBV19
CASSIDRAGYGYTF
TGTGCCAGTAGTATAGATCGGGCGGGATATGGCTACACCTTC
>NA|TRBJ2-3|TRBD1|TRBV19
CASSRGQGRLVDTQYF
TGTGCCAGTAGTAGAGGACAGGGAAGGTTGGTTGATACGCAGTATTTT
>NA|TRBJ2-7|TRBD2|TRBV18
CASSPTASGEYEQYF
TGTGCCAGCTCACCGACGGCTAGCGGGGAATACGAGCAGTACTTC
>NA|TRBJ1-5|NA|TRBV5-1
CASSLGGPNQPQHF
TGCGCCAGCAGCTTGGGGGGCCCCAATCAGCCCCAGCATTTT
>NA|TRBJ1-2|NA|TRBV6-6
CATSKGDWSYGYTF
TGTGCCACCAGTAAGGGGGATTGGAGCTATGGCTACACCTTC
>few|TRBJ1-1|NA|TRBV2
CASTGAGVGTEAFF
TGTGCCAGCACTGGGGCGGGGGTAGGAACTGAAGCTTTCTTT
>NA|TRBJ1-1|TRBD1|TRBV25-1
CASADRQGTKEAFF
TGTGCCAGCGCAGACCGACAGGGAACTAAGGAAGCCTTCTTT
>NA|TRBJ1-2|TRBD1|TRBV10-3
CAIRQGFAGPSYTF
TGTGCCATCAGACAGGGGTTTGCGGGTCCGAGCTACACCTTC
>NA|TRBJ1-2|NA|TRBV7-9
CASSLGPGPGTYGYTF
TGTGCCAGCAGCTTAGGACCTGGTCCAGGTACTTATGGCTACACCTTC
>NA|TRBJ2-1|NA|TRBV30
CAWMVGGNNEQFF
TGTGCCTGGATGGTGGGAGGAAACAATGAGCAGTTCTTC
>NA|TRBJ1-2|NA|TRBV2
CASSEGYRALGYTF
TGTGCCAGCAGTGAGGGGTACAGGGCTCTAGGCTACACCTTC
>NA|TRBJ2-6|NA|TRBV5-6
CASSEYRVSLSGANVLTF
TGTGCCAGCAGCGAATACAGGGTGAGCCTCTCTGGGGCCAACGTCCTGACTTTC
>NA|TRBJ2-7|NA|TRBV27
CASRWRTQDEQYF
TGTGCCAGCAGATGGCGAACTCAGGACGAGCAGTACTTC
>NA|TRBJ1-5|TRBD1|TRBV6-1
CASGRTGVSQPQHF
TGTGCCAGCGGAAGGACAGGGGTTAGCCAGCCCCAGCATTTT
>NA|TRBJ2-1|NA|TRBV14
CASSQERLASYNEQFF
TGTGCCAGCAGCCAAGAGAGGCTAGCCTCCTACAATGAGCAGTTCTTC
>NA|TRBJ2-1|NA|TRBV7-2
CASSLTREFSNEQFF
TGTGCCAGCAGCTTAACCCGGGAGTTTAGCAATGAGCAGTTCTTC
>NA|TRBJ1-3|NA|TRBV18
CASSPYPGDGNTIYF
TGTGCCAGCTCACCCTACCCAGGGGACGGAAACACCATATATTTT
>NA|TRBJ1-5|NA|TRBV4-2
CASSQDRSNQPQHF
TGTGCCAGCAGCCAAGACCGTTCCAATCAGCCCCAGCATTTT
>NA|TRBJ2-1|NA|TRBV7-2
CASSLEQSSYNEQFF
TGTGCCAGCAGCTTAGAACAGAGCTCCTACAATGAGCAGTTCTTC
>NA|TRBJ2-1|TRBD2|TRBV6-1
CASGPGLAGAREQFF
TGTGCCAGCGGTCCGGGACTAGCGGGAGCCCGTGAGCAGTTCTTC
>NA|TRBJ1-1|NA|TRBV18
CASSPPQGWDTEAFF
TGTGCCAGCTCACCACCCCAGGGGTGGGACACTGAAGCTTTCTTT
>NA|TRBJ1-2|NA|TRBV6-5
CASSYSARDYGYTF
TGTGCCAGCAGTTACTCCGCCAGGGACTATGGCTACACCTTC
>NA|TRBJ2-6|NA|TRBV4-3
CASSQVQGSGANVLTF
TGCGCCAGCAGCCAAGTCCAGGGTTCTGGGGCCAACGTCCTGACTTTC
>NA|TRBJ2-3|TRBD1|TRBV4-2
CASSQDQGASTDTQYF
TGTGCCAGCAGCCAAGATCAGGGGGCCAGCACAGATACGCAGTATTTT
>NA|TRBJ1-1|NA|TRBV7-8
CASSPTEWGRADTEAFF
TGTGCCAGCAGCCCTACAGAGTGGGGGCGCGCGGACACTGAAGCTTTCTTT
>NA|TRBJ2-6|NA|TRBV7-3
CASSSGGQLLSGANVLTF
TGTGCCAGCAGCTCCGGCGGGCAACTCCTCTCTGGGGCCAACGTCCTGACTTTC
>NA|TRBJ1-4|TRBD1|TRBV5-1
CASSTGGTGEEKLFF
TGCGCCAGCAGCACGGGCGGGACAGGGGAGGAAAAACTGTTTTTT
>NA|TRBJ2-5|NA|TRBV5-1
CASSKGQLQETQYF
TGCGCCAGCAGCAAAGGACAGTTACAAGAGACCCAGTACTTC